One and the same sample provided the 25 T cell receptor beta chains below, sequenced in a study of blood T cell repertoires in COVID-19. Sequencing was performed with immunoSEQ multiplex PCR; in TCRdb, only in-frame clones are kept and a portion is missing. The sample contains more than 100,000 clones, roughly four fifths of which appear only once. The sample comprised peripheral blood. These TCRs come from a woman aged 45-59 years with acute or convalescent COVID-19.

The rearrangement links TRBV9 to TRBJ1-2, with 7 bases lining up with TRBD1. The germline gives CDR1 SGDLS, CDR2 YYNGEE. The CDR3 totals 13 residues. After removal of 0 bases from V and 8 bases from J, the junction contained 4 bases not matched to a gene. The CDR3, as DNA: TGTGCCAGCAGCGTAGCCCCAGGGGGAGGCTACACCTTC. Translated: CASSVAPGGGYTF.

The V call is TRBV6-6, the J call TRBJ2-2; 12 nucleotides align to TRBD2. Germline trimming cut 5 bases from V and 1 base from J; bases unmatched to any gene: 5. Germline CDR1 MNHNY, CDR2 SVGAGI (reference sequence). CDR3 length equals 17 residues. The CDR3: CASSQTGLAGNTGELFF. The CDR3 region has the DNA TGTGCCAGCAGTCAGACGGGACTAGCGGGGAACACCGGGGAGCTGTTTTTT.

V gene TRBV7-3 combines with J gene TRBJ1-3; possibly TRBD1 for D (5 bases). Germline V lookup: CDR1 SGHTA, CDR2 FQGTGA. V was trimmed by 5 bases and J by 0 bases, leaving 11 bases between them. CDR3 length equals 15 residues. Here the CDR3 reads CASSQGGTSGNTIYF. The CDR3 DNA reads TGTGCCAGCAGCCAGGGCGGGACCTCTGGAAACACCATATATTTT.

This chain uses TRBV28 with TRBJ1-2; weak D call: TRBD1 (5 bases). CDR3 length: 14 residues. Germline lookup yields CDR1 MDHEN and CDR2 SYDVKM. V gave up 11 bases and J gave up 1 base, with 17 bases separating them. The CDR3, as DNA: TGTGCCTCAGTCGGACATTCATTTAACTATGGCTACACCTTC. It encodes CASVGHSFNYGYTF.

V is TRBV6-5 and J is TRBJ1-2; 8 nucleotides match TRBD1. The CDR3 has 13 amino acids. V was pared by 2 bases and J by 9 bases, with 5 bases of the junction left unmatched. Germline CDR1 is MNHEY and CDR2 is SVGAGI. The DNA for the CDR3 is TGTGCCAGCAGTTACCAGGGGGCGAGAAGCTACACCTTC. Translated: CASSYQGARSYTF.

V gene TRBV5-1 combines with J gene TRBJ1-1; 9 nucleotides agree with TRBD1. The germline V gene has CDR1 SGHRS and CDR2 YFSETQ. Trimming removed 2 bases from V and 0 bases from J; junction bases left unmatched: 11. The CDR3 is 18 amino acids. CDR3 DNA: TGCGCCAGCAGCTTTAGAGGGGACAGGGTGACCATGAACACTGAAGCTTTCTTT. This codes for CASSFRGDRVTMNTEAFF.

The chain links TRBV25-1 to TRBJ2-1; 8 bases align to TRBD1. CDR1 and CDR2 from the germline V gene are MGHDK and SYGVNS. The J segment lost 9 bases and the V segment lost 4 bases, leaving 11 bases of the junction unmatched. The CDR3 extends over 15 amino acids. CDR3 region: CASSARTGLVSEQFF. CDR3 nucleotides: TGTGCCAGCAGTGCCAGGACAGGGCTAGTAAGTGAGCAGTTCTTC. Full variable domain (outside the CDR3, taken from reference TRBV25-1 and TRBJ2-1): EADIYQTPRYLVIGTGKKITLECSQTMGHDKMYWYQQDPGMELHLIHYSYGVNSTEKGDLSSESTVSRIRTEHFPLTLESARPSHTSQYLCASSARTGLVSEQFFGPGTRLTVL.

The chain joins TRBV29-1 to TRBJ2-3; D not certain. This CDR3 is 13 amino acids long. Germline CDR1 is SQVTM and CDR2 is ANQGSEA. V was clipped by 3 bases and J by 3 bases, with 10 bases between them. In DNA form, the CDR3 reads TGCAGCGTTGAGAGATCCGGGACAGATACGCAGTATTTT. As protein: CSVERSGTDTQYF.

This chain links TRBV24-1 with TRBJ1-4; D is possibly TRBD1 (5 bases). V was clipped by 7 bases and J by 7 bases, with 21 bases between them. Per the germline V gene, CDR1 is KGHDR and CDR2 is SFDVKD. The length of the CDR3 is 16 residues. CDR3 sequence reads: CATRGRVFLLGEKLFF. CDR3 in DNA: TGTGCCACCAGGGGCAGGGTCTTTTTGCTGGGTGAAAAACTGTTTTTT.

V usage is TRBV10-3 and J usage is TRBJ1-5; D gene ambiguous. Trimming left V 8 bases short and J 3 bases short, with 8 bases between. Germline V gene data show CDR1 as ENHRY and CDR2 as SYGVKD. The CDR3 runs 12 residues. This CDR3 is CAIGLFNQPQHF. Written as DNA, the CDR3 is TGTGCCATCGGGCTATTCAATCAGCCCCAGCATTTT.

The J gene is TRBJ1-6, the V gene TRBV5-1; weak D call: TRBD1 (6 bases). Per the germline V gene, CDR1 is SGHRS and CDR2 is YFSETQ. The ends were cut back, 1 base at V and 7 bases at J, with 12 bases in the middle. The CDR3 is 15 amino acids. The CDR3 DNA reads as TGCGCCAGCAGCTTGCGGGGGGCGGAAAATTCACCCCTCCACTTT. Translating it yields CASSLRGAENSPLHF.

This clone was detected once. The chain combines TRBV3-1 (or the pseudogene TRBV3-2) with TRBJ1-2; D uncertain. This CDR3 spans 12 amino acids. Germline-derived CDR1 and CDR2 are LGHDT and YNNKEL (reference sequence). Trimming pared 1 base from V and 8 bases from J, leaving 8 bases between. The CDR3 DNA reads as TGTGCCAGCAGCCAAGTCCAGAACGGCTACACCTTC. This sequence encodes CASSQVQNGYTF.

The chain recombines TRBV6-6 with TRBJ1-1; 8 nucleotides agree with TRBD1. V was pared by 6 bases and J by 1 base, with 1 base of the junction left unmatched. Germline loops: CDR1 MNHNY, CDR2 SVGAGI (reference sequence). This CDR3 has 13 residues. In DNA form, the CDR3 reads TGTGCCAGCAGCGGACAGGGGAACACTGAAGCTTTCTTT. It yields the protein CASSGQGNTEAFF.

This chain connects TRBV27 to TRBJ2-2; 7 nucleotides line up with TRBD1. The CDR3 runs 16 residues. The trim removed 7 bases at V and 1 base at J, leaving 9 bases unmatched. Germline CDR1 MNHEY, CDR2 SMNVEV (reference sequence). The chain's CDR3 is CASNLLGTVNTGELFF. CDR3 in DNA: TGTGCCAGCAACCTACTCGGGACAGTGAACACCGGGGAGCTGTTTTTT.

For the CDR3, the DNA is TGTGCCACCAGCAGAGGCGGCAGGGGGCGCTTCCCCTATGGCTACACCTTC. Its translation: CATSRGGRGRFPYGYTF. The chain links TRBV15 to TRBJ1-2, with TRBD1 matching over 8 bases. In germline, CDR1 is LNHNV, CDR2 YYDKDF (reference sequence). J lost 4 bases, V lost 1 base, and 11 bases had no gene match. The CDR3 sequence is 17 residues long. The variable domain in full, with the rest retrieved from reference TRBV15 and TRBJ1-2, is DAMVIQNPRYQVTQFGKPVTLSCSQTLNHNVMYWYQQKSSQAPKLLFHYYDKDFNNEADTPDNFQSRRPNTSFCFLDIRSPGLGDTAMYLCATSRGGRGRFPYGYTFGSGTRLTVV.

The V gene is TRBV20-1, the J gene TRBJ1-5; 9 bases are shared with TRBD1. Unmatched junction bases numbered 7, after V lost 3 bases and J lost 1 base. This CDR3 spans 16 amino acids. The germline V gene encodes CDR1 DFQATT and CDR2 SNEGSKA (reference sequence). The CDR3 nucleotides read TGCAGTGCTAGTTCCGGGACAGGGATCAGCAATCAGCCCCAGCATTTT. Translated: CSASSGTGISNQPQHF.

The V gene is TRBV7-8, the J gene TRBJ1-1, with D possibly TRBD1 on 6 matching bases. This CDR3 contains 13 residues. Trimming removed 2 bases at V and 5 bases at J, with 9 bases between. Germline V gene data show CDR1 as SGHVS and CDR2 as FQNEAQ. The CDR3 sequence: CASSLQGITEAFF. The CDR3 bases are TGTGCCAGCAGCTTACAGGGGATAACTGAAGCTTTCTTT.

The V and J genes are TRBV11-2 and TRBJ1-2, with unresolved D. The CDR3 runs to 12 residues. The germline gives CDR1 SGHAT, CDR2 FQNNGV. Trimming left V 1 base short and J 7 bases short, with 7 bases between. The DNA of the CDR3 is TGTGCCAGCAGCTTAGCGGGTTTTGGCTACACCTTC. Its protein is CASSLAGFGYTF.

In its sample, this clone was seen once. Here the CDR3 reads CASSSQGALNEKLFF. In DNA, the CDR3 is TGTGCCAGCAGCTCGCAGGGGGCACTTAATGAAAAACTGTTTTTT. The chain uses TRBV9 and TRBJ1-4; 8 bases align to TRBD1. V lost 4 bases, J lost 4 bases, and 6 bases stayed unmatched. Germline V gene data show CDR1 as SGDLS and CDR2 as YYNGEE. There are 15 residues in the CDR3.

This chain uses TRBV25-1 with TRBJ1-1; possibly TRBD1 for D (5 bases). The germline gives CDR1 MGHDK, CDR2 SYGVNS. The V and J ends lost 11 bases and 4 bases respectively, with 17 bases between them. This CDR3 has 13 amino acids. Here the CDR3 DNA reads TGTGCCGTGTTGGGGGGAGGGAGCACTGAAGCTTTCTTT. Translating gives CAVLGGGSTEAFF.

This clone was observed a handful of times. The chain carries TRBV2 and TRBJ1-2, with TRBD1 matching over 7 bases. The CDR3 covers 15 residues. CDR1 SNHLY and CDR2 FYNNEI come from the germline V gene. V lost 6 bases and J lost 4; bases outside the gene matches: 11. The CDR3 reads CASRAQPGGTYGYTF. The DNA of the CDR3 is TGTGCCAGCAGGGCACAACCAGGGGGGACCTATGGCTACACCTTC.

The V and J genes are TRBV7-8 and TRBJ2-7, with D unresolved. This CDR3 is 12 amino acids long. The germline CDR1 and CDR2 sequences are SGHVS and FQNEAQ. Trimming cost V 7 bases and J 1 base, with 8 bases left between them. The CDR3 protein is CASTRLSYEQYF. DNA of the CDR3: TGTGCCAGCACCCGGCTATCCTACGAGCAGTACTTC. The complete variable domain, with remaining parts taken from reference TRBV7-8 and TRBJ2-7, reads GAGVSQSPRYKVAKRGQDVALRCDPISGHVSLFWYQQALGQGPEFLTYFQNEAQLDKSGLPSDRFFAERPEGSVSTLKIQRTQQEDSAVYLCASTRLSYEQYFGPGTRLTVT.

The rearrangement joins TRBV27 to TRBJ2-1; 7 bases fit TRBD1. Losses at the gene ends were 0 bases for V and 2 bases for J; bases not matched to a gene: 4. This CDR3 is 16 amino acids long. The germline CDR1 and CDR2 sequences are MNHEY and SMNVEV (reference sequence). CDR3 residues: CASSLSRDRPYNEQFF. CDR3 bases: TGTGCCAGCAGTTTATCGAGGGACAGACCCTACAATGAGCAGTTCTTC.

The chain joins TRBV6-2 or TRBV6-3 to TRBJ1-1, with 8 bases aligning to TRBD1. From germline, CDR1 is MNHEY and CDR2 SVGEGT. The trim removed 0 bases at V and 3 bases at J, leaving 9 bases unmatched. There are 17 residues in the CDR3. CDR3 DNA sequence: TGTGCCAGCAGTTACTCAGTACAGGGGGTGAGTTACACTGAAGCTTTCTTT. Protein: CASSYSVQGVSYTEAFF.

The V call is TRBV18, the J call TRBJ1-1; D may be TRBD1 (6 bases). This CDR3 region has 14 residues. CDR1 and CDR2 from the germline V gene are KGHSH and LQKENI. V gave up 5 bases and J gave up 4 bases, with 14 bases separating them. The CDR3 sequence: CASSVKGGGTEAFF. The CDR3 DNA reads as TGTGCCAGCTCAGTTAAGGGGGGGGGCACTGAAGCTTTCTTT. Using reference TRBV18 and TRBJ1-1 for the parts outside the CDR3, the full variable domain is NAGVMQNPRHLVRRRGQEARLRCSPMKGHSHVYWYRQLPEEGLKFMVYLQKENIIDESGMPKERFSAEFPKEGPSILRIQQVVRGDSAAYFCASSVKGGGTEAFFGQGTRLTVV.